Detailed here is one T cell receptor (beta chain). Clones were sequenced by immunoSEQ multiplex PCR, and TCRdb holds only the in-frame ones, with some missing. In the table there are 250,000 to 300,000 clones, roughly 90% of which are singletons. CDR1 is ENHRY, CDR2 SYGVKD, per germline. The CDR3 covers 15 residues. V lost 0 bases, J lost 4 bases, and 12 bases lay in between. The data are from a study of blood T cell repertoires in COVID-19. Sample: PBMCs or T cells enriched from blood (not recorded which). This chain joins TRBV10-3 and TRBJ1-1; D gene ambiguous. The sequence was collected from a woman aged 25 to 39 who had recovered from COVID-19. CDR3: CAISESLDWSTEAFF. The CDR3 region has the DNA TGTGCCATCAGTGAGTCTCTGGATTGGAGCACTGAAGCTTTCTTT.